The 20 T cell receptor beta chains below were found in one sample sequenced in a study of T-cell memory formation after mild COVID-19. A single record per CDR3 protein comes from TCRdb applying MiXCR to the 5' RACE reads. Altogether 300,000 to 350,000 distinct CDR3 sequences are present, roughly an eighth being singletons, with the ten largest covering roughly 21%. The sequenced sample consisted of PBMCs or a T cell subset sorted from them (not recorded which). These receptors all come from a man between 18 and 35 years old who had mild COVID-19 (a few samples of this study predate the infection). Cell type and time point are not known.

This clonotype appeared a few times. The rearrangement uses TRBV5-5 and TRBJ2-5, with 7 bases fitting TRBD1. The CDR3 extends over 15 amino acids. The germline gives CDR1 SGHKS, CDR2 YYEKEE (reference sequence). V lost 6 bases and J lost 2; bases outside the gene matches: 10. Here the CDR3 reads CASTPSPGQQETQYF. The CDR3 bases are TGTGCCAGCACCCCCTCCCCGGGACAGCAAGAGACCCAGTACTTC. Combining the CDR3 with reference TRBV5-5 and TRBJ2-5 gives the whole variable domain DAGVTQSPTHLIKTRGQQVTLRCSPISGHKSVSWYQQVLGQGPQFIFQYYEKEERGRGNFPDRFSARQFPNYSSELNVNALLLGDSALYLCASTPSPGQQETQYFGPGTRLLVL.

The rearrangement uses TRBV27 and TRBJ2-3; D not resolved. The V gene's germline CDR1 is MNHEY and CDR2 SMNVEV (reference sequence). Trimming took 6 bases from V and 1 from J, leaving 20 bases between them. This CDR3 contains 17 residues. The CDR3 spells CASRRGRAGLGTDTQYF. DNA of the CDR3: TGTGCCAGCAGACGAGGCCGTGCAGGTTTGGGCACAGATACGCAGTATTTT.

The chain is built from TRBV7-2 and TRBJ2-5; TRBD1 aligns across 10 bases. Unmatched junction bases numbered 1, after V lost 3 bases and J lost 3 bases. Germline CDR1 reads SGHTA; CDR2 reads FQGNSA. The CDR3 has 14 residues. CDR3 loop: CASSLDRGEETQYF. CDR3 nucleotides: TGTGCCAGCAGCTTGGACAGGGGGGAAGAGACCCAGTACTTC. The variable domain in full, with the rest retrieved from reference TRBV7-2 and TRBJ2-5, is GAGVSQSPSNKVTEKGKDVELRCDPISGHTALYWYRQSLGQGLEFLIYFQGNSAPDKSGLPSDRFSAERTGGSVSTLTIQRTQQEDSAVYLCASSLDRGEETQYFGPGTRLLVL.

CDR3 DNA sequence: TGTGCCAGCTCGGCCCTCAGGGAAATCACCGGGGAGCTGTTTTTT. It codes for CASSALREITGELFF. V usage is TRBV18 and J usage is TRBJ2-2; possibly TRBD1 for D (5 bases). The CDR3 spans 15 residues. The V end lost 6 bases, the J end lost 4 bases, and 15 bases lay between the germline ends. The germline gives CDR1 KGHSH, CDR2 LQKENI.

In its sample, this clonotype was seen many times. The chain is built from TRBV20-1 and TRBJ1-5; no firm D call. V was pared by 5 bases and J by 11 bases, with 7 bases between. Germline-derived CDR1 and CDR2 are DFQATT and SNEGSKA (reference sequence). The CDR3 is 9 residues long. CDR3 region: CSAPGSQHF. CDR3 bases: TGCAGTGCTCCGGGATCCCAGCATTTT.

At least ten counts were recorded for this clonotype. The chain has TRBV7-2 and TRBJ1-2; no clear D gene. Looked up from germline, CDR1 is SGHTA and CDR2 is FQGNSA. The CDR3 runs to 14 residues. Trimming cost V 4 bases and J 3 bases, with 12 bases left between them. The chain's CDR3 is CASSSEQTDYGYTF. In DNA form, the CDR3 reads TGTGCCAGCAGCTCCGAACAGACGGACTATGGCTACACCTTC.

This rearrangement joins TRBV3-1 to TRBJ2-3; 9 positions agree with TRBD1. The CDR3 spans 17 residues. Germline V gene data show CDR1 as LGHDT and CDR2 as YNNKEL (reference sequence). The junction had 10 bases not matched to a gene; V was cut back by 1 base and J by 5 bases. The CDR3 nucleotides read TGTGCCAGCAGCCAAGCCTCGGGACAGGGATTGGGAGATACGCAGTATTTT. This sequence encodes CASSQASGQGLGDTQYF.

The J gene is TRBJ1-1, the V gene TRBV9; D is uncertain. This CDR3 contains 16 residues. Germline V gene lookup returns CDR1 SGDLS and CDR2 YYNGEE. Trimming shortened V by 4 bases and J by 4 bases, and 20 bases separated the two germline ends. The CDR3 sequence: CASSPRSAEVGTEAFF. The CDR3 DNA reads as TGTGCCAGCAGCCCCCGTTCAGCCGAGGTAGGCACTGAAGCTTTCTTT.

This clonotype has ten or more counts. Written as DNA, the CDR3 is TGTGCCAGCAAAAAAGACAGAATTGGGGGAGAGACCCAGTACTTC. Translation: CASKKDRIGGETQYF. This chain uses TRBV12-3 or TRBV12-4 with TRBJ2-5, with D possibly called TRBD1 or TRBD2 (5 bases each). Trimming stripped 7 bases from V and 4 bases from J, with 19 bases between. The CDR3 runs to 15 residues.

This clonotype was picked up a small number of times. The V and J genes are TRBV24-1 and TRBJ2-2; TRBD2 matches at 9 bases. V lost 4 bases, J lost 4 bases, and 6 bases stayed unmatched. This CDR3 region has 16 residues. Germline V gene sequence: CDR1 KGHDR, CDR2 SFDVKD. The CDR3 nucleotides are TGTGCCACCAGTGACTCCAGCGGGGGGCTCACCGGGGAGCTGTTTTTT. Translated: CATSDSSGGLTGELFF.

This clonotype was counted between two and nine times. The rearrangement links TRBV6-5 to TRBJ2-3; 7 positions match TRBD1. The CDR3 is made up of 15 amino acids. In germline, CDR1 is MNHEY, CDR2 SVGAGI. The V and J ends lost 6 bases and 5 bases, in that order; junction bases with no gene match: 11. In nucleotides, the CDR3 is TGTGCCAGCAGCTACACAGGGGTGAACAAAGATACGCAGTATTTT. Residues: CASSYTGVNKDTQYF.

The chain carries TRBV11-2 and TRBJ2-1; TRBD1 aligns across 10 bases. The CDR3 consists of 13 residues. V lost 8 bases and J lost 8; bases outside the gene matches: 6. Germline CDR1 SGHAT, CDR2 FQNNGV. CDR3 in DNA: TGTGCCAGCCGGGACAGGGGTATTGATGAGCAGTTCTTC. This encodes CASRDRGIDEQFF.

The chain employs TRBV14 and TRBJ2-6; no firm D call. The V gene lost 3 bases and the J gene lost 0 bases, with 18 bases spanning the gap. The CDR3 consists of 19 residues. CDR1 and CDR2 (germline): SGHDN, FVKESK. CDR3 region: CASSHPRSRRSSGANVLTF. The CDR3 bases are TGTGCCAGCAGCCATCCAAGGAGCAGGCGAAGCTCTGGGGCCAACGTCCTGACTTTC.

The chain has TRBV7-9 and TRBJ1-2, with D possibly matching TRBD1 (5 bases). The CDR3 is made up of 14 amino acids. V dropped 2 bases and J dropped 7 bases, with 14 bases sitting between them. The germline gives CDR1 SEHNR, CDR2 FQNEAQ (reference sequence). CDR3 sequence reads: CASSLSGSGPGYTF. As DNA, the CDR3 is TGTGCCAGCAGCTTATCAGGTTCGGGGCCTGGCTACACCTTC.

This chain links TRBV4-1 with TRBJ2-3, with D perhaps assigned TRBD1 or TRBD2 (5 bases each). The CDR3 is 15 residues long. Trimming removed 1 base at V and 8 bases at J, with 16 bases between. Germline V gene sequence: CDR1 MGHRA, CDR2 YSYEKL. This CDR3 reads CASSQVGALQSTQYF. The CDR3 bases are TGCGCCAGCAGCCAAGTCGGGGCCCTGCAAAGTACGCAGTATTTT.

In its sample, this clonotype was seen a few times. The genes are TRBV9 and TRBJ1-2; D is ambiguous. Trimming took 4 bases from V and 4 from J, leaving 14 bases between them. The CDR3 loop spans 14 amino acids. In germline, CDR1 is SGDLS, CDR2 YYNGEE. As DNA, the CDR3 is TGTGCCAGCAGCCCCGGGTGGACGGCCTATGGCTACACCTTC. It is translated as CASSPGWTAYGYTF.

This clonotype was seen only a few times. V and J are TRBV7-9 and TRBJ2-1; D unclear. Germline lookup yields CDR1 SEHNR and CDR2 FQNEAQ (reference sequence). The CDR3 sequence is 14 residues long. Trimming cost V 5 bases and J 4 bases, with 12 bases left between them. The CDR3 reads CASSQGATYNEQFF. Written as DNA, the CDR3 is TGTGCCAGCAGCCAAGGTGCCACATACAATGAGCAGTTCTTC.

This clonotype was seen only a few times. CDR3 residues: CATSRGRAQYF. The CDR3 nucleotides read TGTGCCACCAGCAGAGGGAGGGCCCAGTACTTC. J is TRBJ2-5 and V is TRBV15, with a weak D call TRBD2 (6 bases). Germline V gene sequence: CDR1 LNHNV, CDR2 YYDKDF (reference sequence). The length of the CDR3 is 11 residues. V lost 1 base to trimming and J lost 9 bases, with 6 bases between them.

This clonotype was detected a few times. The V gene is TRBV5-1, the J gene TRBJ1-2; 8 nucleotides match TRBD1. Trimming at V came to 0 bases and at J to 7 bases, leaving 5 bases not matched to a gene. The germline gives CDR1 SGHRS, CDR2 YFSETQ. The length of the CDR3 is 14 residues. The CDR3 region is CASSLGQGHGGYTF. The CDR3 nucleotides read TGCGCCAGCAGCTTGGGACAGGGGCACGGTGGCTACACCTTC.

There are a few counts of this clonotype. The chain carries TRBV6-2 or TRBV6-3 and TRBJ2-7; the D is unclear. Germline V gives CDR1 MNHEY, CDR2 SVGEGT. V lost 2 bases, J lost 2 bases, and 7 bases lay in between. The CDR3 loop spans 13 amino acids. The CDR3 coding sequence is TGTGCCAGCAGTTACAGTCCGGCCTACGAGCAGTACTTC. This gives the protein CASSYSPAYEQYF.